This passage covers 4 T cell receptor beta chains from one sample sequenced in a study of blood T cell repertoires in COVID-19. Using immunoSEQ multiplex PCR, the repertoire was profiled, and TCRdb retains in-frame clones only, with some absent. The data contain more than 90,000 clones, around nine tenths of them singletons. Sample: peripheral blood. The receptors originated from a middle-aged man with acute or convalescent COVID-19.

The chain is built from TRBV7-9 and TRBJ1-6; TRBD1 matches 11 bases. CDR1 and CDR2 from the germline V gene are SEHNR and FQNEAQ (reference sequence). Unmatched junction bases numbered 3, after V lost 7 bases and J lost 7 bases. CDR3 length equals 14 residues. CDR3 in amino acids: CASTGTGGNSPLHF. The CDR3 DNA reads TGTGCCAGCACTGGGACAGGGGGGAATTCACCCCTCCACTTT. The full variable domain, with the rest looked up from reference TRBV7-9 and TRBJ1-6, is DTGVSQNPRHKITKRGQNVTFRCDPISEHNRLYWYRQTLGQGPEFLTYFQNEAQLEKSRLLSDRFSAERPKGSFSTLEIQRTEQGDSAMYLCASTGTGGNSPLHFGNGTRLTVT.

This chain connects TRBV19 to TRBJ1-2, with TRBD1 as a possible D gene (6 bases). This CDR3 spans 14 amino acids. V lost 5 bases to trimming and J lost 5 bases, with 15 bases between them. Germline CDR1 LNHDA, CDR2 SQIVND (reference sequence). The CDR3 spells CASSLLDRNYGYTF. The CDR3 bases are TGTGCCAGTAGTCTCCTTGACAGGAATTATGGCTACACCTTC.

CDR3 DNA sequence: TGTGCCAGCAGTGAAGTGAGGAGCGATGAAAAACTGTTTTTT. Translation: CASSEVRSDEKLFF. This chain connects TRBV6-1 to TRBJ1-4, with D unresolved. This CDR3 contains 14 residues. V lost 1 base, J lost 6 bases, and 9 bases lay in between. Germline CDR1 reads MNHNS; CDR2 reads SASEGT.

The chain carries TRBV3-1 (or the pseudogene TRBV3-2) and TRBJ1-1, with D tentatively TRBD1 (5 bases). The germline CDR1 and CDR2 sequences are LGHDT and YNNKEL (reference sequence). The CDR3 contains 14 residues. The V gene lost 3 bases and the J gene lost 0 bases, with 8 bases spanning the gap. This CDR3 is CASSQTQVNTEAFF. For the CDR3, the DNA is TGTGCCAGCAGCCAGACACAGGTGAACACTGAAGCTTTCTTT.